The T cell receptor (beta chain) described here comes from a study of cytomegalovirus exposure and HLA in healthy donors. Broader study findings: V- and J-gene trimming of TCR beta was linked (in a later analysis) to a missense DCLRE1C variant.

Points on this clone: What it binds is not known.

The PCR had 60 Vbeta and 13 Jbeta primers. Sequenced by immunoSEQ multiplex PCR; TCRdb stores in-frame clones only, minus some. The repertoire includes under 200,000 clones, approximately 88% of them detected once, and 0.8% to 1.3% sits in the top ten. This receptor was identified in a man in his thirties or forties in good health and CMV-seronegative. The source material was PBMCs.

CDR3 coding DNA: TGCGCCAGCAGTCAGGGACAGCAGGATGGCTACACCTTC. Encoded protein: CASSQGQQDGYTF. The chain recombines TRBV5-1 with TRBJ1-2, with 7 bases lining up with TRBD1. CDR3 size: 13 residues. Trimming removed 5 bases from V and 6 bases from J; junction bases left unmatched: 7. Germline CDR1 SGHRS, CDR2 YFSETQ.